This T cell receptor beta chain was recorded in a study of blood T cell repertoires in COVID-19. Study context: Samples of COVID-19 (acute and convalescent) were obtained from the United States, Italy and Spain. Sources were T cells, B-cell-depleted T cells, or PBMCs; the material itself was cDNA or gDNA.

CDR3 size: 11 residues. V gave up 4 bases and J gave up 9 bases, with 9 bases separating them. Germline V CDR1 and CDR2: MDHEN, SYDVKM. As processed by the authors: Amplification of reference gene primers provided the estimated nucleated cell counts. Sequenced by immunoSEQ multiplex PCR; TCRdb stores in-frame clones only, minus some. V, J and clone size derive from that table, while D and trimming were established from the DNA sequence. Among tens of thousands of clones listed, approximately 83% were seen once. The gene calls are TRBV28 and TRBJ2-5; D call uncertain. The sequence came from a man of 80 years or more with COVID-19, enrolled during active disease. The sample was peripheral blood. The CDR3 DNA reads as TGTGCCAGCAGTTCCGCTACGGCCCAGTACTTC. It is translated as CASSSATAQYF.